This TCR beta chain was captured in a study of blood T cell repertoires in COVID-19. Losses at the gene ends were 6 bases for V and 7 bases for J; bases not matched to a gene: 10. The CDR3 has 14 residues. From germline, CDR1 is MDHEN and CDR2 SYDVKM. Per the original data handling: Counts of nucleated cells, estimated from reference gene primer amplification, were obtained. Produced via immunoSEQ multiplex PCR; TCRdb's table is partial and in-frame only. V, J and clone size are taken as reported in that table, and D and trimming were inferred from the DNA itself. The sample yields more than 95,000 clones, 82% seen once.

This rearrangement joins TRBV28 to TRBJ1-1, with 8 bases fitting TRBD1. Sequences were obtained from peripheral blood. This receptor was obtained from an elderly man with acute or convalescent COVID-19. CDR3 in DNA: TGTGCCAGCAGAACCACCGGGACAGGATTTGAAGCTTTCTTT. Translating it yields CASRTTGTGFEAFF.